This T cell receptor (beta chain) is from a study of control samples from healthy donors and cancer patients. V was clipped by 4 bases and J by 5 bases; unmatched bases: 11. The CDR3 is 15 residues long. Germline V CDR1 and CDR2: SGHRS, YFSETQ. The repertoire was sequenced with immunoSEQ multiplex PCR; TCRdb's copy has only in-frame clones and lacks some. The sample holds 100,000 to 120,000 clones; around four fifths are singletons and the top ten take about 13%. Sequencing input: blood. This sequence was found in a woman between 50 and 59 years old in good health. The chain joins TRBV5-1 to TRBJ2-5, with 7 bases lining up with TRBD2. CDR3 nucleotide sequence: TGCGCCAGCAGCACCCAAACTAGCGATTCGGAGACCCAGTACTTC. Translated, it gives CASSTQTSDSETQYF.